This TCR beta chain stems from a study of cytomegalovirus exposure and HLA in healthy donors. Whole-study results and caveats: As a later analysis revealed, most CMV-associated TCR beta chains appeared HLA-restricted. A few V segments could not be told apart, such as TRBV6-2 and TRBV6-3, and were left out. TCR beta chains associated with HLA were, in a later analysis, more clonally expanded than equally common others.

CDR3 length: 14 residues. V dropped 4 bases and J dropped 5; count of bases not matched to a gene: 2. The germline CDR1 and CDR2 sequences are LGHNA and YSLEER. Primers included in the PCR were 60 Vbeta and 13 Jbeta primers. The method was immunoSEQ multiplex PCR; TCRdb's version includes in-frame clones alone and lacks a portion of them. The data contain roughly 150,000 clones, about 80% of them singletons. This clone appeared a few times. Its specificity is not known. The V call is TRBV4-3, the J call TRBJ2-1, with 10 bases identical to TRBD2. This sequence originates from a male donor in good health and CMV-seronegative. The specimen was PBMCs. The CDR3, as DNA: TGCGCCAGCAGCCGAGCGGGAGGGAACAATGAGCAGTTCTTC. This translates into CASSRAGGNNEQFF.